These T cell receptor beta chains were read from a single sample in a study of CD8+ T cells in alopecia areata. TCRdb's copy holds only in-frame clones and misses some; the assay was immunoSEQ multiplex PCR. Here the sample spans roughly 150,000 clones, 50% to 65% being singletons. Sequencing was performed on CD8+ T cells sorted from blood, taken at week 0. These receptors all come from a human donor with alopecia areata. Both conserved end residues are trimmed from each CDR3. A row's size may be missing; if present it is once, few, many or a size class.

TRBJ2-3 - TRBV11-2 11 ASSRASTDTQY
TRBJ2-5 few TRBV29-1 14 SVEDGGQGPKETQY
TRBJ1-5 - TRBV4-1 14 ASSQMGQGINQPQH
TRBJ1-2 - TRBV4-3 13 ASSQDPGTGYGYT
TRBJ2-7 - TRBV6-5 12 ASSAGGGLNEQY
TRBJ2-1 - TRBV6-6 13 ASTMTGGIDNEQF
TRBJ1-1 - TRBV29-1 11 SVDLGHNTEAF
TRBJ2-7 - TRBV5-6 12 ASSLGMKIYEQY
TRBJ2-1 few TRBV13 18 ASSIRTEMAGDSSYNEQF
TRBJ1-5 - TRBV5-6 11 ASSLQGRQPQH
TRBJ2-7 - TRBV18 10 ASSPGSYEQY
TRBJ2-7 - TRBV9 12 ASSAGRSGDEQY
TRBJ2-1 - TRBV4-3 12 ASSQDRNYNEQF
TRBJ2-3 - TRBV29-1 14 SARGGSGVSTDTQY
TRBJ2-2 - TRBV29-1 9 SVGSSGELF
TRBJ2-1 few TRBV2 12 ASSPGGDTVEQF
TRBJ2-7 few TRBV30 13 AWSVGVGSSYEQY
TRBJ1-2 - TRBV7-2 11 ASSLPRNYGYT
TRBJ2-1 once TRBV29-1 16 SVEEGEGGTNSYNEQF
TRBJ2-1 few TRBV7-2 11 ASSLAGGNEQF
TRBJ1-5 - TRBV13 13 ASSLAGEIGQPQH
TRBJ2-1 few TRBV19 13 ASRLAFNSYNEQF
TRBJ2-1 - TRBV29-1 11 SVELAGVNEQF
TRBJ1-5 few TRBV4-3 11 ASSQDRGQPQH
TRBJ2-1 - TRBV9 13 ASNEGGRSYNEQF
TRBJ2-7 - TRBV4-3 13 ASSQDRAGAYEQY
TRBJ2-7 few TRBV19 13 ASSSLGTGPYEQY
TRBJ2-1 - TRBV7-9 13 ASLRGGGAYNEQF
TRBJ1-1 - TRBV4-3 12 ASSQGSATHEAF
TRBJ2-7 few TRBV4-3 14 ASSQGVGGSSYEQY
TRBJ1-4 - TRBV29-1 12 SALGPFRDEKLF